These 8 T cell receptor beta chains were all obtained from the same sample, sequenced in a study of response to subunit inactivated influenza vaccine. TCRdb re-called the RT-PCR reads with MiXCR, one entry per CDR3 protein. The table has about 800,000 distinct CDR3 sequences, around 21% seen once. The specimen comprised PBMCs from blood, sampled more than 4 days after vaccination. All receptors derive from a man over 45 who received an inactivated influenza vaccine.

This chain connects TRBV29-1 to TRBJ2-2, with 7 bases identical to TRBD2. The CDR3 runs 13 residues. CDR1 and CDR2 (germline): SQVTM, ANQGSEA. Germline trimming cut 4 bases from V and 3 bases from J; bases unmatched to any gene: 2. The CDR3 nucleotides read TGCAGCGTTGCCGGGAGGTACACCGGGGAGCTGTTTTTT. This codes for CSVAGRYTGELFF.

The sample holds a few counts of this clonotype. This rearrangement joins TRBV20-1 to TRBJ2-7; tentative D call: TRBD2 (6 bases). Germline CDR1 is DFQATT and CDR2 is SNEGSKA (reference sequence). The CDR3 contains 15 residues. Between the trimmed V and J ends, which lost 5 bases and 4 bases, there was a span of 21 bases. The CDR3 region has the DNA TGCAGTGCTCCTATCCCCGGAACGGGGGTGTACGAGCAGTACTTC. Translated: CSAPIPGTGVYEQYF.

This clonotype was counted at least ten times. DNA for the CDR3: TGCAGTGCTAGCGCCGATGGGGCGGGATGGGTCTACAATGAGCAGTTCTTC. The encoded protein is CSASADGAGWVYNEQFF. This chain uses TRBV20-1 with TRBJ2-1, with TRBD2 as a possible D gene (6 bases). The germline gives CDR1 DFQATT, CDR2 SNEGSKA (reference sequence). This CDR3 contains 17 residues. The ends were cut back, 3 bases at V and 3 bases at J, with 21 bases in the middle.

This clonotype was detected only a few times. The chain joins TRBV28 to TRBJ2-2, with TRBD2 matching 12 bases. CDR3 length: 16 residues. V dropped 5 bases and J dropped 5; count of bases not matched to a gene: 6. The germline V gene has CDR1 MDHEN and CDR2 SYDVKM. The CDR3 region is CASSAQLAGGTGELFF. Written as DNA, the CDR3 is TGTGCCAGCAGTGCCCAACTAGCGGGAGGAACCGGGGAGCTGTTTTTT.

This clonotype was counted between two and nine times. The chain combines TRBV15 with TRBJ2-1, with D uncertain. CDR1 and CDR2 from the germline V gene are LNHNV and YYDKDF (reference sequence). Trimming removed 1 base from V and 7 bases from J, with 11 bases in between. This CDR3 is built from 14 residues. In DNA form, the CDR3 reads TGTGCCACCAGCAGAGTAAGGGTAGGGAATGAGCAGTTCTTC. Its protein is CATSRVRVGNEQFF.

This clonotype was found many times. The chain employs TRBV29-1 and TRBJ2-1; TRBD1 aligns across 8 bases. This CDR3 contains 15 residues. Unmatched junction bases numbered 6, after V lost 3 bases and J lost 2 bases. Germline CDR1 reads SQVTM; CDR2 reads ANQGSEA. CDR3 sequence (DNA): TGCAGCGTTGAGGCCGCAGGGGGCCCCTACAATGAGCAGTTCTTC. Its translation is CSVEAAGGPYNEQFF.

This clonotype was counted between two and nine times. This chain links TRBV20-1 with TRBJ2-1, with TRBD2 matching 7 bases. The CDR3 covers 18 residues. V dropped 5 bases and J dropped 0; count of bases not matched to a gene: 16. Per germline, CDR1 DFQATT and CDR2 SNEGSKA (reference sequence). The CDR3 sequence: CSARGDLYSGVSYNEQFF. As DNA, the CDR3 is TGCAGTGCTCGGGGGGACCTCTACAGCGGTGTCTCCTACAATGAGCAGTTCTTC.

This clonotype was observed a few times. The chain links TRBV6-5 to TRBJ2-3, with D possibly TRBD2 on 6 matching bases. Germline V gene lookup returns CDR1 MNHEY and CDR2 SVGAGI. The CDR3 totals 15 residues. The ends were cut back, 4 bases at V and 2 bases at J, with 13 bases in the middle. The DNA for the CDR3 is TGTGCCAGCAGTTCCGCGGGACGCCCCACAGATACGCAGTATTTT. Translation: CASSSAGRPTDTQYF.